At least ten counts were recorded for the clone carrying this T cell receptor (beta chain). Its antigen is not identified. The CDR3 consists of 13 residues. Trimming left V 8 bases short and J 4 bases short, with 12 bases between. The template for TCR beta VDJ and CDR3 sequence profiling was genomic DNA. One entry per CDR3 protein, called by TCRdb with MiXCR from the reads. The sample carries around 170,000 distinct CDR3 sequences, roughly half recorded once. An expansion of CD8+CD57+ cells by flow cytometry had been shown in patients chosen for sequencing. Every one of the patients had aplastic anemia (severe, acquired). The sample is drawn from a study of CD8+CD57+ T cells in acquired aplastic anemia. The study's findings and limits: It was found that some 30 CD8+ CDR3 sequences were shared between patients and controls.

The sample was sorted CD4+, CD8+, or CD8+CD57+ T cells (not recorded which) from PBMCs. This clonotype was sampled from a human donor with aplastic anemia. This chain joins TRBV12-3 or TRBV12-4 and TRBJ2-1; D may match TRBD1 or TRBD2 (5 bases each). The CDR3 bases are TGTGCCAGCTTCTCGGGACCTTACAATGAGCAGTTCTTC. Protein sequence: CASFSGPYNEQFF.